These 31 T cell receptor beta chains originate from one sample sequenced in a study of CD8+CD57+ T cells in acquired aplastic anemia. Profiling that covered TCR beta VDJ and CDR3 relied on genomic DNA as its template. TCRdb processed the reads anew with MiXCR; each CDR3 protein has one entry. The sample has about 160,000 distinct CDR3 sequences, over 40% seen once; the top ten hold 3.2%. By flow cytometry, patients selected for sequencing had shown an expansion of CD8+CD57+ cells. Sequenced: sorted CD4+, CD8+, or CD8+CD57+ T cells (not recorded which) from PBMCs. The receptors shown here come from a human donor with aplastic anemia.

The chain links TRBV19 to TRBJ1-1, with D perhaps matching TRBD1 (5 bases). Germline CDR1 and CDR2: LNHDA and SQIVND (reference sequence). V was shortened by 1 base and J by 0 bases, with 15 bases between the two germline ends. The CDR3 covers 17 residues. The CDR3 DNA reads as TGTGCCAGTAGTATAGTCTCCGATCACAGGATGAACACTGAAGCTTTCTTT. It yields the protein CASSIVSDHRMNTEAFF.

This clonotype was seen repeatedly, ten times or more. The V call is TRBV5-6, the J call TRBJ2-1; no clear D. This CDR3 has 14 amino acids. CDR1 and CDR2 from the germline V gene are SGHDT and YYEEEE. Between the trimmed V and J ends, which lost 4 bases and 8 bases, there was a span of 16 bases. This chain's CDR3 is CASSPIGPLDEQFF. Here the CDR3 DNA reads TGTGCCAGCAGCCCAATTGGTCCACTCGATGAGCAGTTCTTC.

Points on this clonotype: A read error may be the cause here, since a much bigger clone is one base away. The gene calls are TRBV11-1 and TRBJ1-3; D gene ambiguous. Germline assignment: CDR1 SGHAT and CDR2 FQDESV (reference sequence). The CDR3 contains 16 residues. The CDR3 nucleotides read TGTGCCAGCAGCCCGACAACTGCAGGCTCTGGAGACACCATATATTTT. Translation gives CASSPTTAGSGDTIYF.

This clonotype has at least ten counts. The chain uses TRBV6-1 and TRBJ1-5; D uncertain. The germline V gene encodes CDR1 MNHNS and CDR2 SASEGT. The V and J ends lost 1 base and 2 bases respectively, with 12 bases between them. The CDR3 consists of 16 residues. The CDR3 DNA reads TGTGCCAGCAGTGAAGGGGTGGGAGGCGGCAATCAGCCCCAGCATTTT. Protein product: CASSEGVGGGNQPQHF.

This clonotype was seen many times. The chain carries TRBV3-1 and TRBJ1-2; D remains ambiguous. The CDR3 is 15 amino acids. CDR1 is LGHDT, CDR2 YNNKEL, per germline (reference sequence). Trimming stripped 4 bases from V and 4 bases from J, with 16 bases between. The CDR3 is CASSPDPMLSYGYTF. In DNA, the CDR3 is TGTGCCAGCAGCCCCGACCCAATGCTGTCCTATGGCTACACCTTC.

The chain couples TRBV19 to TRBJ1-5; no clear D. With 6 bases removed from V and 2 bases from J, the gap between germline ends came to 5 bases. Germline V lookup: CDR1 LNHDA, CDR2 SQIVND (reference sequence). The length of the CDR3 is 12 residues. The CDR3 DNA is TGTGCCAGTAGGTCGGGCAATCAGCCCCAGCATTTT. It specifies CASRSGNQPQHF.

The chain recombines TRBV11-2 with TRBJ2-2; D not certain. CDR3 size: 14 residues. The germline V gene encodes CDR1 SGHAT and CDR2 FQNNGV. The V and J ends lost 3 bases and 5 bases respectively, with 10 bases between them. CDR3 DNA: TGTGCCAGCAGCTTTTCCGCTTATACCGGGGAGCTGTTTTTT. It codes for CASSFSAYTGELFF.

This clonotype has a count of ten or more. V and J are TRBV5-1 and TRBJ2-5; D might be TRBD1 (5 bases). The length of the CDR3 is 12 residues. V shed 1 base and J shed 4 bases, with 5 bases lying between them. The germline gives CDR1 SGHRS, CDR2 YFSETQ. The CDR3: CASSLRGETQYF. The CDR3 DNA reads TGCGCCAGCAGCTTGAGGGGAGAGACCCAGTACTTC.

The rearrangement joins TRBV2 to TRBJ2-7; maybe TRBD2 (6 bases). Per germline, CDR1 SNHLY and CDR2 FYNNEI. V dropped 1 base and J dropped 4 bases, with 8 bases sitting between them. The CDR3 spans 13 residues. The DNA of the CDR3 is TGTGCCAGCAGTGAAGGAAGCGGGTACGAGCAGTACTTC. As protein: CASSEGSGYEQYF.

The rearrangement links TRBV30 to TRBJ1-2; 11 bases match TRBD1. This CDR3 spans 16 amino acids. Germline loops: CDR1 GTSNPN, CDR2 SVGIG (reference sequence). V shed 3 bases, J shed 4 bases, and the junction held 10 bases outside the gene matches. The CDR3 loop reads CAWRHLPGQGGYGYTF. The CDR3, as DNA: TGTGCCTGGAGGCACCTCCCGGGACAGGGGGGCTATGGCTACACCTTC.

V and J are TRBV2 and TRBJ1-1; D remains unclear. Per germline, CDR1 SNHLY and CDR2 FYNNEI. The V end was cut by 5 bases, the J end by 8 bases, with 6 bases between. The length of the CDR3 is 10 residues. The CDR3, as DNA: TGTGCCAGCAGTCAGTGGGAAGCTTTCTTT. Protein sequence: CASSQWEAFF.

This clonotype was picked up many times. V gene TRBV9 combines with J gene TRBJ2-2; D is perhaps TRBD1 (5 bases). This CDR3 comprises 14 residues. Between the trimmed V and J ends, which lost 0 bases and 7 bases, there was a span of 10 bases. The germline V gene encodes CDR1 SGDLS and CDR2 YYNGEE. CDR3 sequence reads: CASSVALRGGELFF. In DNA form, the CDR3 reads TGTGCCAGCAGCGTAGCCCTAAGGGGCGGGGAGCTGTTTTTT.

The J gene is TRBJ1-2, the V gene TRBV20-1, with unresolved D. The V end was cut by 0 bases, the J end by 4 bases, with 12 bases between. CDR1 DFQATT and CDR2 SNEGSKA come from the germline V gene (reference sequence). The CDR3 is made up of 14 amino acids. This chain's CDR3 is CSARDPSLSYGYTF. The CDR3 bases are TGCAGTGCTAGAGATCCGAGCCTTAGCTATGGCTACACCTTC.

The chain carries TRBV20-1 and TRBJ2-5; D might be TRBD1 (6 bases). V was pared by 6 bases and J by 1 base, with 18 bases between. Germline CDR1 is DFQATT and CDR2 is SNEGSKA (reference sequence). This CDR3 is 15 amino acids long. The CDR3 DNA sequence: TGCAGTGCCACCAGGGGAACAGGTTCCCAAGAGACCCAGTACTTC. Protein sequence: CSATRGTGSQETQYF.

The V and J genes are TRBV29-1 and TRBJ1-1; D not resolved. Deletions cut 3 bases from V and 1 base from J, with 3 bases between. The length of the CDR3 is 11 residues. Germline CDR1 reads SQVTM; CDR2 reads ANQGSEA. The CDR3 protein is CSVDKNTEAFF. DNA of the CDR3: TGCAGCGTTGACAAGAACACTGAAGCTTTCTTT.

V is TRBV2 and J is TRBJ2-3; 11 bases are shared with TRBD2. Germline CDR1 reads SNHLY; CDR2 reads FYNNEI. The CDR3 spans 15 residues. With V trimmed by 7 bases and J by 4 bases, 7 bases remained unmatched. CDR3 loop: CASNIAGGRSDTQYF. CDR3 nucleotides: TGTGCCAGCAACATAGCGGGGGGGCGATCAGATACGCAGTATTTT.

This clonotype was detected only a few times. The chain recombines TRBV4-3 with TRBJ2-2; D perhaps matches TRBD2 (7 bases). V lost 3 bases to trimming and J lost 0 bases, with 14 bases between them. Germline V lookup: CDR1 LGHNA, CDR2 YSLEER. This CDR3 spans 17 amino acids. This CDR3 reads CASSHNPGGPNTGELFF. In DNA, the CDR3 is TGCGCCAGCAGCCACAATCCCGGGGGGCCGAACACCGGGGAGCTGTTTTTT.

As to this clonotype: One base away lies a much larger clone, so this may be a sequencing read error. This rearrangement joins TRBV25-1 to TRBJ2-7; no firm D call. CDR3 length equals 14 residues. CDR1 is MGHDK and CDR2 is SYGVNS in the germline V gene. The germline V and J ends were trimmed by 6 bases and 1 base, with 13 bases remaining between them. The CDR3: CASSLGSTSYEQYF. In DNA, the CDR3 is TGTGCCAGCAGCCTGGGGTCAACTTCCTACGAGCAGTACTTC.

This clonotype was seen repeatedly, ten times or more. This sequence joins TRBV19 and TRBJ2-7; D is unclear. Trimming cost V 7 bases and J 2 bases, with 15 bases left between them. CDR1 is LNHDA and CDR2 is SQIVND in the germline V gene (reference sequence). The CDR3 consists of 14 residues. CDR3 bases: TGTGCCAGTAAAGGTAATAGCCATCCCTACGAGCAGTACTTC. Translation: CASKGNSHPYEQYF.

The gene calls are TRBV2 and TRBJ1-6, with no clear D. V lost 6 bases and J lost 7, with 13 bases in between. The CDR3 sequence is 14 residues long. The V gene's germline CDR1 is SNHLY and CDR2 FYNNEI. Here the CDR3 reads CASSSAQPNSPLHF. DNA of the CDR3: TGTGCCAGCAGCTCGGCACAGCCGAATTCACCCCTCCACTTT.

This clonotype has a count of ten or more. This chain links TRBV19 with TRBJ1-2; D gene uncertain. CDR3 length: 15 amino acids. Deletions cut 0 bases from V and 2 bases from J, with 10 bases between. Germline CDR1 is LNHDA and CDR2 is SQIVND (reference sequence). The CDR3 reads CASSIDQAVNYGYTF. The CDR3 DNA reads as TGTGCCAGTAGTATAGATCAGGCGGTGAACTATGGCTACACCTTC.

To note about this clonotype: It may be a read error: a sequence one base away is much more abundant. The V and J genes are TRBV7-9 and TRBJ1-5; D is ambiguous. The CDR3 has 13 residues. V lost 5 bases, J lost 5 bases, and 10 bases lay in between. Per germline, CDR1 SEHNR and CDR2 FQNEAQ (reference sequence). The CDR3 region has the DNA TGTGCCAGCAGCGATCCAAGGGATCAGCCCCAGCATTTT. Its protein is CASSDPRDQPQHF.

V is TRBV19 and J is TRBJ2-1, with TRBD2 identical over 9 bases. Germline V lookup: CDR1 LNHDA, CDR2 SQIVND (reference sequence). The CDR3 is 15 residues long. The V and J ends lost 9 bases and 7 bases, in that order; junction bases with no gene match: 13. The CDR3 region is CASSLWASGVNEQFF. In DNA form, the CDR3 reads TGTGCCAGCAGTTTATGGGCTAGCGGGGTAAATGAGCAGTTCTTC. Full variable domain (remainder filled in from reference TRBV19 and TRBJ2-1): DGGITQSPKYLFRKEGQNVTLSCEQNLNHDAMYWYRQDPGQGLRLIYYSQIVNDFQKGDIAEGYSVSREKKESFPLTVTSAQKNPTAFYLCASSLWASGVNEQFFGPGTRLTVL.

This clonotype was picked up many times. The CDR3, as DNA: TGCGCCAGCAGACAGGGCCGGGCGGGGAGAACGAACACTGAAGCTTTCTTT. It encodes CASRQGRAGRTNTEAFF. The rearrangement uses TRBV4-1 and TRBJ1-1, with D possibly TRBD1 on 6 matching bases. The ends were cut back, 6 bases at V and 1 base at J, with 21 bases in the middle. CDR3 length equals 17 residues. The V gene's germline CDR1 is MGHRA and CDR2 YSYEKL.

This clonotype has ten or more counts. The chain carries TRBV29-1 and TRBJ1-1, with a possible D match to TRBD1 (5 bases). V lost 5 bases, J lost 1 base, and 17 bases lay in between. Germline V CDR1 and CDR2: SQVTM, ANQGSEA. The CDR3 has 15 residues. The CDR3 nucleotides are TGCAGCGTTCAGACCGGGACTCGGGGGAACACTGAAGCTTTCTTT. As protein: CSVQTGTRGNTEAFF.

The chain couples TRBV25-1 to TRBJ2-3; D is undetermined. CDR3 size: 14 residues. V lost 4 bases, J lost 3 bases, and 11 bases lay in between. CDR1 is MGHDK, CDR2 SYGVNS, per germline. Written as DNA, the CDR3 is TGTGCCAGCAGTGCCATGTGGGGAACAGATACGCAGTATTTT. This encodes CASSAMWGTDTQYF. Full variable domain (rest looked up from reference TRBV25-1 and TRBJ2-3): EADIYQTPRYLVIGTGKKITLECSQTMGHDKMYWYQQDPGMELHLIHYSYGVNSTEKGDLSSESTVSRIRTEHFPLTLESARPSHTSQYLCASSAMWGTDTQYFGPGTRLTVL.

The chain employs TRBV19 and TRBJ2-7; 8 positions agree with TRBD2. The CDR3 has 13 residues. With 3 bases clipped from V and 3 bases from J, the junction kept 1 base outside the gene matches. Germline V gene lookup returns CDR1 LNHDA and CDR2 SQIVND (reference sequence). CDR3 protein: CASSMGLDYEQYF. CDR3 DNA: TGTGCCAGTAGTATGGGACTAGACTACGAGCAGTACTTC.

V gene TRBV18 combines with J gene TRBJ2-3; 8 nucleotides align to TRBD2. The germline V gene has CDR1 KGHSH and CDR2 LQKENI. This CDR3 spans 13 amino acids. V lost 3 bases, J lost 4 bases, and 0 bases stayed unmatched. The CDR3 region has the DNA TGTGCCAGCTCACCGGGACTAGCAGATACGCAGTATTTT. As protein: CASSPGLADTQYF.

Note on this clonotype: A read error is possible here, since a much larger clone lies one base away. The chain couples TRBV20-1 to TRBJ1-2, with D maybe TRBD1 (5 bases). The CDR3 runs 15 residues. The V gene's germline CDR1 is DFQATT and CDR2 SNEGSKA (reference sequence). The CDR3 protein is CSTRPSGVLNYGYTF. In DNA, the CDR3 is TGCAGTACTAGACCTTCGGGGGTCCTTAACTATGGCTACACCTTC.

Comments on this clonotype: No conserved phenylalanine or tryptophan is present at the end of the CDR3, so a read error is the likely explanation. This rearrangement joins TRBV2 to TRBJ1-5, with D unclear. V shed 7 bases and J shed 6 bases, with 19 bases lying between them. Germline CDR1 SNHLY, CDR2 FYNNEI. The CDR3 is made up of 15 amino acids. This chain's CDR3 is CASKESQRISQPQHL. DNA for the CDR3: TGTGCCAGCAAAGAGAGTCAGAGAATTAGTCAGCCCCAGCATCTT.

J is TRBJ1-2 and V is TRBV29-1; D is unclear. Trimming cost V 4 bases and J 14 bases, with 14 bases left between them. This CDR3 has 10 residues. Germline V gene data show CDR1 as SQVTM and CDR2 as ANQGSEA. The CDR3 DNA is TGCAGCGTTGGGACGGTTTTTGAGACCTTC. It encodes CSVGTVFETF.